This T cell receptor (beta chain) was obtained from a study of cytomegalovirus exposure and HLA in healthy donors. The study's findings and limits: CMV antigen specificity was confirmed in vitro for a few CMV-associated chains. There were under 200 TCR beta chains listed as cytomegalovirus-associated. Across donors, most TCRs were seen rarely, yet some public ones were widespread.

The CDR3 length is 13 residues. Trimming shortened V by 6 bases and J by 5 bases, and 13 bases separated the two germline ends. Germline CDR1 MNHEY, CDR2 SVGAGI. Primers for the PCR totalled 60 Vbeta and 13 Jbeta. Sequencing used immunoSEQ multiplex PCR; TCRdb keeps in-frame clones, though not all of them. Altogether 90,000 to 110,000 clones are present, around 80% being singletons, with the ten largest covering approximately 2.2%. This clone has just a few counts. The antigen remains unidentified. This sequence was found in a man aged 25 to 40 in good health and CMV-seronegative. The chain has TRBV6-5 and TRBJ1-1; weak D call: TRBD1 (5 bases). The source material was PBMCs. The CDR3 here is CASRPGRDTEAFF. CDR3 DNA sequence: TGTGCCAGCAGACCCGGCAGGGATACTGAAGCTTTCTTT.